A selection of T cell receptor beta chains follows, all from one sample in a study of T cells in Graves' hyperthyroidism and ophthalmopathy. TCRdb called the multiplex PCR reads again in MiXCR, with one record for every CDR3 protein. Of around 500,000 distinct CDR3 sequences in the sample, roughly 15% were seen once. Input material: blood. These receptors originate from a middle-aged woman with Graves' hyperthyroidism. CDR3s include the opening cysteine and the closing phenylalanine or tryptophan. The order of the fields is CDR3 length, V gene, J gene, clone size, D gene, CDR3 protein, CDR3 DNA. A D gene is named only where the DNA matches it firmly. Not all rows give a size; the values are once, few, many and, for expanded clones, a class.

cdr3_length: 14
v_call: TRBV20-1
j_call: TRBJ2-1
clone_size: many
d_call: NA
cdr3_aa: CSARDGQGGFEQFF
cdr3_nt: TGCAGTGCTAGAGACGGCCAGGGTGGGTTTGAGCAGTTCTTC

cdr3_length: 13
v_call: TRBV2
j_call: TRBJ1-6
clone_size: many
d_call: NA
cdr3_aa: CASRQGIDSPLHF
cdr3_nt: TGTGCCAGCAGACAGGGTATCGATTCACCCCTCCACTTT

cdr3_length: 14
v_call: TRBV11-2
j_call: TRBJ2-5
clone_size: many
d_call: TRBD2
cdr3_aa: CASSPGGAEETQYF
cdr3_nt: TGTGCCAGCAGCCCCGGGGGGGCTGAGGAGACCCAGTACTTC

cdr3_length: 12
v_call: TRBV28
j_call: TRBJ1-4
clone_size: many
d_call: NA
cdr3_aa: CASSLRVEKLFF
cdr3_nt: TGTGCCAGCAGTTTACGGGTTGAAAAACTGTTTTTT

cdr3_length: 14
v_call: TRBV7-2
j_call: TRBJ2-5
clone_size: NA
d_call: NA
cdr3_aa: CASSPETGQETQYF
cdr3_nt: TGTGCCAGCAGCCCCGAGACAGGCCAAGAGACCCAGTACTTC

cdr3_length: 19
v_call: TRBV9
j_call: TRBJ2-2
clone_size: NA
d_call: TRBD2
cdr3_aa: CASSSDTLGTSGRVGELFF
cdr3_nt: TGTGCCAGCAGCTCCGATACCCTAGGGACTAGCGGGAGGGTCGGGGAGCTGTTTTTT

cdr3_length: 14
v_call: TRBV12-3/TRBV12-4
j_call: TRBJ1-6
clone_size: NA
d_call: NA
cdr3_aa: CASRRPIRYSPLHF
cdr3_nt: TGTGCCAGCAGGCGGCCGATTAGGTATTCACCCCTCCACTTT

cdr3_length: 15
v_call: TRBV30
j_call: TRBJ2-1
clone_size: NA
d_call: TRBD2
cdr3_aa: CAWSVASGVYNEQFF
cdr3_nt: TGTGCCTGGAGTGTAGCTAGCGGGGTGTACAATGAGCAGTTCTTC

cdr3_length: 15
v_call: TRBV12-3/TRBV12-4
j_call: TRBJ2-7
clone_size: many
d_call: NA
cdr3_aa: CASSFPLGRSYEQYF
cdr3_nt: TGTGCCAGCAGTTTCCCTCTTGGCAGGTCCTACGAGCAGTACTTC

cdr3_length: 16
v_call: TRBV28
j_call: TRBJ2-2
clone_size: many
d_call: NA
cdr3_aa: CASSLSLGGNTGELFF
cdr3_nt: TGTGCCAGCAGTTTATCCCTCGGGGGGAACACCGGGGAGCTGTTTTTT

cdr3_length: 18
v_call: TRBV6-1
j_call: TRBJ2-2
clone_size: NA
d_call: NA
cdr3_aa: CASSGVLLRGANTGELFF
cdr3_nt: TGTGCCAGCAGTGGGGTCCTTTTGCGGGGCGCGAACACCGGGGAGCTGTTTTTT

cdr3_length: 13
v_call: TRBV9
j_call: TRBJ1-3
clone_size: few
d_call: NA
cdr3_aa: CASSLLAGNTIYF
cdr3_nt: TGTGCCAGCAGCCTACTGGCTGGAAACACCATATATTTT

cdr3_length: 13
v_call: TRBV7-2
j_call: TRBJ2-1
clone_size: NA
d_call: NA
cdr3_aa: CASSLPSTNEQFF
cdr3_nt: TGTGCCAGCAGCTTACCTAGCACCAATGAGCAGTTCTTC

cdr3_length: 18
v_call: TRBV3-1
j_call: TRBJ2-2
clone_size: many
d_call: TRBD1
cdr3_aa: CASSQAFGRGLNTGELFF
cdr3_nt: TGTGCCAGCAGCCAAGCATTCGGCAGGGGGCTTAACACCGGGGAGCTGTTTTTT

cdr3_length: 14
v_call: TRBV27
j_call: TRBJ2-1
clone_size: many
d_call: NA
cdr3_aa: CASSLAGSYNEQFF
cdr3_nt: TGTGCCAGCAGTTTAGCGGGCTCCTACAATGAGCAGTTCTTC

cdr3_length: 15
v_call: TRBV5-1
j_call: TRBJ2-7
clone_size: many
d_call: TRBD1
cdr3_aa: CASTLSGGALLEQYF
cdr3_nt: TGCGCCAGCACCCTTTCAGGGGGCGCGTTGTTGGAGCAGTACTTC

cdr3_length: 15
v_call: TRBV6-2/TRBV6-3
j_call: TRBJ2-3
clone_size: NA
d_call: NA
cdr3_aa: CASSYRTASTDTQYF
cdr3_nt: TGTGCCAGCAGTTACCGGACAGCAAGCACAGATACGCAGTATTTT

cdr3_length: 16
v_call: TRBV6-1
j_call: TRBJ1-3
clone_size: few
d_call: TRBD1
cdr3_aa: CASSLLQGDSGNTIYF
cdr3_nt: TGTGCCAGCAGCCTGCTACAGGGGGACTCTGGAAACACCATATATTTT

cdr3_length: 14
v_call: TRBV20-1
j_call: TRBJ2-7
clone_size: many
d_call: NA
cdr3_aa: CSARDLKGDYEQYF
cdr3_nt: TGCAGTGCTAGAGATCTTAAGGGGGACTACGAGCAGTACTTC

cdr3_length: 16
v_call: TRBV2
j_call: TRBJ1-4
clone_size: many
d_call: NA
cdr3_aa: CASSLLWTESNEKLFF
cdr3_nt: TGTGCCAGCAGTCTATTGTGGACGGAGTCTAATGAAAAACTGTTTTTT

cdr3_length: 14
v_call: TRBV28
j_call: TRBJ2-7
clone_size: many
d_call: NA
cdr3_aa: CASSAFDNHYEQYF
cdr3_nt: TGTGCCAGCAGTGCATTCGACAACCACTACGAGCAGTACTTC

cdr3_length: 15
v_call: TRBV6-1
j_call: TRBJ2-5
clone_size: NA
d_call: TRBD2
cdr3_aa: CASTPGGGSWETQYF
cdr3_nt: TGTGCCAGCACCCCCGGTGGCGGGAGTTGGGAGACCCAGTACTTC

cdr3_length: 17
v_call: TRBV19
j_call: TRBJ1-5
clone_size: few
d_call: TRBD1
cdr3_aa: CASADRLWRIGNQPQHF
cdr3_nt: TGTGCCAGTGCGGACAGGCTTTGGAGAATAGGCAATCAGCCCCAGCATTTT

cdr3_length: 14
v_call: TRBV5-4
j_call: TRBJ2-3
clone_size: few
d_call: TRBD2
cdr3_aa: CASSLSGSGDTQYF
cdr3_nt: TGTGCCAGCAGCTTGAGCGGGAGTGGAGATACGCAGTATTTT

cdr3_length: 11
v_call: TRBV2
j_call: TRBJ2-5
clone_size: many
d_call: NA
cdr3_aa: CASRTEETQYF
cdr3_nt: TGTGCCAGCAGGACAGAGGAGACCCAGTACTTC

cdr3_length: 14
v_call: TRBV19
j_call: TRBJ2-1
clone_size: NA
d_call: TRBD1
cdr3_aa: CASSTTTGPNEQFF
cdr3_nt: TGTGCCAGTAGTACCACGACAGGGCCTAATGAGCAGTTCTTC

cdr3_length: 19
v_call: TRBV7-7
j_call: TRBJ2-2
clone_size: NA
d_call: TRBD2
cdr3_aa: CASGPPGTSGRARTGELFF
cdr3_nt: TGTGCTAGCGGCCCCCCCGGGACTAGCGGGAGGGCCCGTACCGGGGAGCTGTTTTTT

cdr3_length: 14
v_call: TRBV11-2
j_call: TRBJ2-5
clone_size: many
d_call: TRBD2
cdr3_aa: CASSAVAGQETQYF
cdr3_nt: TGTGCCAGCAGCGCCGTAGCGGGGCAAGAGACCCAGTACTTC

cdr3_length: 15
v_call: TRBV20-1
j_call: TRBJ2-2
clone_size: NA
d_call: NA
cdr3_aa: CSARDSGGNTGELFF
cdr3_nt: TGCAGTGCTAGAGATTCGGGTGGGAACACCGGGGAGCTGTTTTTT

cdr3_length: 14
v_call: TRBV2
j_call: TRBJ1-3
clone_size: many
d_call: NA
cdr3_aa: CASSPQISGNTIYF
cdr3_nt: TGTGCCAGCAGTCCCCAGATCTCTGGAAACACCATATATTTT

cdr3_length: 15
v_call: TRBV5-1
j_call: TRBJ1-2
clone_size: NA
d_call: NA
cdr3_aa: CASSLRRGRLDGYTF
cdr3_nt: TGCGCCAGCAGCTTGCGTCGGGGGCGACTAGATGGCTACACCTTC

cdr3_length: 18
v_call: TRBV20-1
j_call: TRBJ2-3
clone_size: many
d_call: TRBD2
cdr3_aa: CSATVAGGAPLGTDTQYF
cdr3_nt: TGCAGTGCTACCGTAGCGGGAGGGGCTCCTTTGGGCACAGATACGCAGTATTTT

cdr3_length: 13
v_call: TRBV6-2/TRBV6-3
j_call: TRBJ2-3
clone_size: NA
d_call: NA
cdr3_aa: CASRRDSADTQYF
cdr3_nt: TGTGCCAGCAGACGGGACTCGGCAGATACGCAGTATTTT

cdr3_length: 16
v_call: TRBV20-1
j_call: TRBJ2-3
clone_size: few
d_call: TRBD2
cdr3_aa: CSAVLAGRGVIDTQYF
cdr3_nt: TGCAGTGCTGTACTAGCGGGGAGAGGGGTAATAGATACGCAGTATTTT

cdr3_length: 15
v_call: TRBV5-1
j_call: TRBJ2-7
clone_size: many
d_call: TRBD1
cdr3_aa: CASSLQAGGLDEQYF
cdr3_nt: TGCGCCAGCAGCTTGCAGGCAGGGGGATTGGACGAGCAGTACTTC

cdr3_length: 15
v_call: TRBV30
j_call: TRBJ1-3
clone_size: many
d_call: NA
cdr3_aa: CAWSGDLHSGNTIYF
cdr3_nt: TGTGCCTGGAGCGGGGACCTCCACTCTGGAAACACCATATATTTT

cdr3_length: 14
v_call: TRBV5-1
j_call: TRBJ2-7
clone_size: NA
d_call: NA
cdr3_aa: CASRDRRSPYEQYF
cdr3_nt: TGCGCCAGCAGGGACAGACGAAGCCCCTACGAGCAGTACTTC

cdr3_length: 15
v_call: TRBV27
j_call: TRBJ2-1
clone_size: many
d_call: TRBD2
cdr3_aa: CASSLLLAGVMEQFF
cdr3_nt: TGTGCCAGCAGTTTACTTCTAGCGGGAGTAATGGAGCAGTTCTTC

cdr3_length: 17
v_call: TRBV28
j_call: TRBJ1-4
clone_size: many
d_call: NA
cdr3_aa: CASSFDSTDIGNEKLFF
cdr3_nt: TGTGCCAGCTCATTTGACAGCACGGACATAGGGAATGAAAAACTGTTTTTT

cdr3_length: 18
v_call: TRBV28
j_call: TRBJ1-5
clone_size: many
d_call: TRBD1
cdr3_aa: CASSSSLTGTGVKVPQHF
cdr3_nt: TGTGCCAGCAGTTCCTCACTCACCGGGACAGGGGTGAAAGTTCCCCAGCATTTT

cdr3_length: 15
v_call: TRBV2
j_call: TRBJ2-5
clone_size: NA
d_call: TRBD2
cdr3_aa: CASSDPSGREETQYF
cdr3_nt: TGTGCCAGCAGTGACCCTAGCGGGAGGGAGGAGACCCAGTACTTC

cdr3_length: 15
v_call: TRBV5-1
j_call: TRBJ2-7
clone_size: many
d_call: NA
cdr3_aa: CASSLEGPQTGEQYF
cdr3_nt: TGCGCCAGCAGCTTGGAGGGGCCCCAAACGGGCGAGCAGTACTTC

cdr3_length: 14
v_call: TRBV5-1
j_call: TRBJ2-7
clone_size: many
d_call: NA
cdr3_aa: CASSLAVREIEQYF
cdr3_nt: TGCGCCAGCAGCTTGGCCGTCAGGGAAATCGAGCAGTACTTC

cdr3_length: 13
v_call: TRBV12-3/TRBV12-4
j_call: TRBJ2-1
clone_size: NA
d_call: TRBD2
cdr3_aa: CATGTSGSREQFF
cdr3_nt: TGTGCCACTGGGACTAGCGGGAGTCGGGAGCAGTTCTTC

cdr3_length: 18
v_call: TRBV7-9
j_call: TRBJ2-1
clone_size: many
d_call: TRBD2
cdr3_aa: CASSLAPRTSGSNDEQFF
cdr3_nt: TGTGCCAGCAGCTTAGCTCCCCGGACTAGCGGGAGTAACGATGAGCAGTTCTTC

cdr3_length: 11
v_call: TRBV29-1
j_call: TRBJ2-5
clone_size: many
d_call: NA
cdr3_aa: CSVAQGKTQYF
cdr3_nt: TGCAGCGTTGCACAGGGAAAGACCCAGTACTTC

cdr3_length: 14
v_call: TRBV6-1
j_call: TRBJ2-3
clone_size: few
d_call: TRBD1
cdr3_aa: CASSYRGQADTQYF
cdr3_nt: TGTGCCAGCAGTTATAGGGGGCAGGCAGATACGCAGTATTTT

cdr3_length: 13
v_call: TRBV3-1
j_call: TRBJ2-7
clone_size: many
d_call: TRBD1
cdr3_aa: CASSQLTGGEQYF
cdr3_nt: TGTGCCAGCAGCCAGTTAACAGGGGGCGAGCAGTACTTC

cdr3_length: 16
v_call: TRBV20-1
j_call: TRBJ2-7
clone_size: many
d_call: TRBD1
cdr3_aa: CSARGTDRVSSYEQYF
cdr3_nt: TGCAGTGCCCGGGGAACGGACAGGGTAAGCTCCTACGAGCAGTACTTC